Below are 6 T cell receptor beta chains sequenced from a single sample in a study of T cell responses to AZD1222 COVID-19 vaccine. The table came from immunoSEQ multiplex PCR; TCRdb's copy has only in-frame clones and leaves some out. The repertoire has roughly 120,000 clones, about 87% of them found once; the top ten carry 7.5% to 9.5%. Sequenced here: peripheral blood, sampled on day 0 of AZD1222 vaccination. All receptors derive from an adult in good health.

The rearrangement joins TRBV29-1 to TRBJ2-1; 8 nucleotides line up with TRBD2. CDR1 and CDR2 (germline): SQVTM, ANQGSEA. This CDR3 has 15 residues. V trimming: 6 bases; J trimming: 10 bases; junction bases outside the gene matches: 17. Here the CDR3 DNA reads TGCAGCGTGACCGACCAGACTAGCGTCGGTCGGGAGCAGTTCTTC. It is translated as CSVTDQTSVGREQFF.

The rearrangement links TRBV2 to TRBJ1-4, with D maybe TRBD1 (6 bases). V was cut by 6 bases and J by 6 bases, with 14 bases left in between. This CDR3 has 14 residues. Germline loops: CDR1 SNHLY, CDR2 FYNNEI. The CDR3 DNA reads as TGTGCCAGCAGCGCACAGGGAGTTTATGAAAAACTGTTTTTT. It codes for CASSAQGVYEKLFF.

The chain combines TRBV3-1 (or the pseudogene TRBV3-2) with TRBJ2-7; 7 bases fit TRBD1. V lost 4 bases to trimming and J lost 5 bases; unmatched junction nucleotides: 14. The CDR3 extends over 16 amino acids. In germline, CDR1 is LGHDT, CDR2 YNNKEL (reference sequence). The CDR3 here is CASSPLGQSRRHEQYF. The CDR3 DNA reads as TGTGCCAGCAGCCCCTTGGGACAGTCTAGGCGTCACGAGCAGTACTTC.

This clone was seen more than once but under ten times. This chain links TRBV2 with TRBJ1-5; TRBD1 aligns across 7 bases. V dropped 4 bases and J dropped 6; count of bases not matched to a gene: 12. The CDR3 length is 16 residues. CDR1 SNHLY and CDR2 FYNNEI come from the germline V gene. In nucleotides, the CDR3 is TGTGCCAGCAGTGTGGGCAACAGGGGAATTAGTCAGCCCCAGCATTTT. Its translation: CASSVGNRGISQPQHF.

V is TRBV28 and J is TRBJ2-7; D gene unclear. V lost 3 bases and J lost 7, with 19 bases in between. This CDR3 region has 15 residues. Germline loops: CDR1 MDHEN, CDR2 SYDVKM. The CDR3 sequence: CASSLAGSTKGEQYF. The CDR3 DNA sequence: TGTGCCAGCAGTTTGGCAGGCTCCACCAAAGGGGAGCAGTACTTC.

V usage is TRBV10-2 and J usage is TRBJ1-6, with 8 bases matching TRBD1. Losses at the gene ends were 8 bases for V and 5 bases for J; bases not matched to a gene: 5. Germline values: CDR1 WSHSY, CDR2 SAAADI. The CDR3 sequence is 14 residues long. CDR3 sequence reads: CASQGAPDNSPLHF. The CDR3 DNA reads TGCGCCAGCCAGGGGGCGCCGGATAATTCACCCCTCCACTTT.